The 30 T cell receptor beta chains in this list originate from one sample, sequenced in a study of T cell responses to AZD1222 COVID-19 vaccine. Method: immunoSEQ multiplex PCR; TCRdb's copy keeps in-frame clones and lacks some. The sample consists of more than 150,000 clones, approximately 94% of them appearing once. The sample here was peripheral blood, taken 28 days after the second AZD1222 dose. These receptors were collected from an adult who received the AZD1222 COVID-19 vaccine.

This chain links TRBV19 with TRBJ1-1, with 7 positions matching TRBD1. CDR1 and CDR2 (germline): LNHDA, SQIVND (reference sequence). The CDR3 spans 17 residues. V lost 4 bases and J lost 1; bases outside the gene matches: 12. CDR3 DNA sequence: TGTGCCAGTAGTAAACTATGGGCGGGACAGACGAACACTGAAGCTTTCTTT. The encoded protein is CASSKLWAGQTNTEAFF.

The chain recombines TRBV7-9 with TRBJ1-1, with 7 positions matching TRBD1. The length of the CDR3 is 15 residues. The germline V gene encodes CDR1 SEHNR and CDR2 FQNEAQ (reference sequence). After removal of 5 bases from V and 0 bases from J, the junction contained 6 bases not matched to a gene. The CDR3 DNA follows: TGTGCCAGCAGCCGTACCGGGACAGTGAACACTGAAGCTTTCTTT. The encoded protein is CASSRTGTVNTEAFF.

This clone is a singleton in its sample. This chain connects TRBV6-5 to TRBJ2-3; TRBD1 aligns across 8 bases. J gave up 6 bases and V 6 bases, and 5 bases lay outside the gene matches. CDR1 and CDR2 (germline): MNHEY, SVGAGI. The CDR3 extends over 13 amino acids. The CDR3 sequence is CASSRQGADTQYF. The CDR3 nucleotides are TGTGCCAGCAGCCGGCAGGGGGCGGATACGCAGTATTTT.

The chain has TRBV12-3 or TRBV12-4 and TRBJ1-1, with D unresolved. The CDR3 runs to 12 residues. Trimming took off 6 bases at V and 5 bases at J, with 10 bases between the two ends. The CDR3 protein is CASSRLGTEAFF. CDR3 nucleotides: TGTGCCAGCAGCCGCCTAGGGACTGAAGCTTTCTTT.

The chain employs TRBV18 and TRBJ1-3; 7 bases are a match to TRBD1. Germline V lookup: CDR1 KGHSH, CDR2 LQKENI. CDR3 size: 14 residues. The V segment lost 6 bases and the J segment 2 bases; nucleotides outside the gene matches: 4. The CDR3 coding sequence is TGTGCCAGCTCCAGCGGGACAGCTGGAAACACCATATATTTT. Its translation: CASSSGTAGNTIYF.

Written as DNA, the CDR3 is TGTGCCAGCAGTGAAGCGCTAGTGGGGTTCGCAGGCTCTTATAGCAATCAGCCCCAGCATTTT. Protein product: CASSEALVGFAGSYSNQPQHF. J is TRBJ1-5 and V is TRBV2; D remains unclear. CDR1 and CDR2 from the germline V gene are SNHLY and FYNNEI. Trimming took 0 bases from V and 0 from J, leaving 24 bases between them. This CDR3 comprises 21 residues.

V usage is TRBV29-1 and J usage is TRBJ2-5, with unresolved D. V was cut by 6 bases and J by 4 bases, with 12 bases left in between. This CDR3 region has 12 residues. From germline, CDR1 is SQVTM and CDR2 ANQGSEA. CDR3 protein: CSVRTSVETQYF. In nucleotides, the CDR3 is TGCAGCGTACGGACGTCTGTAGAGACCCAGTACTTC.

The chain employs TRBV9 and TRBJ2-1; 12 nucleotides match TRBD2. Per germline, CDR1 SGDLS and CDR2 YYNGEE. V shed 0 bases, J shed 8 bases, and the junction held 12 bases outside the gene matches. The CDR3 length is 18 residues. This CDR3 reads CASSVAPSGGAVIDEQFF. As DNA, the CDR3 is TGTGCCAGCAGCGTAGCTCCTAGCGGGGGGGCCGTTATCGATGAGCAGTTCTTC.

The chain joins TRBV6-5 to TRBJ1-4; the match to TRBD1 covers 7 bases. CDR1 and CDR2 (germline): MNHEY, SVGAGI. V was pared by 6 bases and J by 8 bases, with 12 bases of the junction left unmatched. The CDR3 runs to 15 residues. The CDR3 bases are TGTGCCAGCAGCCACGAGGGGGCATCGGACGAAAAACTGTTTTTT. This gives the protein CASSHEGASDEKLFF.

The CDR3 region has the DNA TGTGCCACCAGTGACAACCCAGGGACCGAGCAGTACTTC. It translates to CATSDNPGTEQYF. The chain is built from TRBV24-1 and TRBJ2-7; D is perhaps TRBD1 or TRBD2 (5 bases each). The CDR3 extends over 13 amino acids. Germline values: CDR1 KGHDR, CDR2 SFDVKD. Trimming cost V 4 bases and J 6 bases, with 12 bases left between them.

The chain recombines TRBV4-3 with TRBJ2-3; 10 bases match TRBD2. V lost 0 bases and J lost 13; bases outside the gene matches: 16. Germline V CDR1 and CDR2: LGHNA, YSLEER. This CDR3 is 17 amino acids long. Here the CDR3 DNA reads TGCGCCAGCAGCCAAGAGGGGCGGGAAGCGGGGGGGCCGTTAAAGTATTTT. This codes for CASSQEGREAGGPLKYF.

The chain employs TRBV5-4 and TRBJ2-1; no reliable D call. CDR3 length equals 17 residues. V lost 5 bases and J lost 7, with 25 bases in between. Germline values: CDR1 SGHNT, CDR2 YYREEE (reference sequence). CDR3 in amino acids: CASSRSLSLTLENEQFF. The CDR3 bases are TGTGCCAGCAGTCGATCCCTGAGCCTGACTCTAGAGAATGAGCAGTTCTTC.

The rearrangement uses TRBV4-1 and TRBJ1-4; D remains unclear. The V and J ends lost 1 base and 5 bases respectively, with 17 bases between them. Germline assignment: CDR1 MGHRA and CDR2 YSYEKL. There are 17 residues in the CDR3. The CDR3 DNA is TGCGCCAGCAGCCAAGGTCCGGGCGCCAGACGAAATGAAAAACTGTTTTTT. This sequence encodes CASSQGPGARRNEKLFF.

The chain carries TRBV6-5 and TRBJ1-1, with D unclear. CDR3 length equals 13 residues. The V gene lost 0 bases and the J gene lost 8 bases, with 10 bases spanning the gap. Looked up from germline, CDR1 is MNHEY and CDR2 is SVGAGI. The CDR3 protein is CASSYSVEREAFF. The CDR3 region has the DNA TGTGCCAGCAGTTACTCTGTAGAGAGAGAAGCTTTCTTT.

The chain has TRBV11-2 and TRBJ1-1; 9 positions agree with TRBD1. With 3 bases clipped from V and 6 bases from J, the junction kept 14 bases outside the gene matches. Per germline, CDR1 SGHAT and CDR2 FQNNGV. The CDR3 is 17 residues long. CDR3 residues: CASSLGSFHRGQAEAFF. CDR3 bases: TGTGCCAGCAGCTTGGGGTCTTTCCACAGGGGGCAAGCTGAAGCTTTCTTT.

CDR3 sequence: CASSFDSNQPQHF. The CDR3 bases are TGTGCCAGCAGCTTTGACAGCAATCAGCCCCAGCATTTT. The rearrangement links TRBV5-4 to TRBJ1-5, with D unclear. V lost 2 bases to trimming and J lost 1 base, with 4 bases between them. Germline lookup yields CDR1 SGHNT and CDR2 YYREEE (reference sequence). The CDR3 has 13 residues. The variable domain in full, completed from reference TRBV5-4 and TRBJ1-5, reads ETGVTQSPTHLIKTRGQQVTLRCSSQSGHNTVSWYQQALGQGPQFIFQYYREEENGRGNFPPRFSGLQFPNYSSELNVNALELDDSALYLCASSFDSNQPQHFGDGTRLSIL.

The chain carries TRBV7-9 and TRBJ2-2; D is uncertain. V was clipped by 1 base and J by 1 base, with 7 bases between them. This CDR3 is built from 15 residues. Germline V lookup: CDR1 SEHNR, CDR2 FQNEAQ (reference sequence). The CDR3 region has the DNA TGTGCCAGCAGCTTAGGTACCCAGAACACCGGGGAGCTGTTTTTT. This gives the protein CASSLGTQNTGELFF.

The chain is built from TRBV7-9 and TRBJ2-4; D possibly corresponds to TRBD2 (5 bases). This CDR3 is 16 amino acids long. Germline CDR1 SEHNR, CDR2 FQNEAQ (reference sequence). V was clipped by 1 base and J by 8 bases, with 18 bases between them. CDR3: CASSLGLNTARDIQYF. CDR3 coding DNA: TGTGCCAGCAGCTTAGGCCTAAATACTGCGAGGGACATTCAGTACTTC.

The gene calls are TRBV5-1 and TRBJ1-2; 10 bases fit TRBD1. Trimming at V came to 0 bases and at J to 4 bases, leaving 3 bases not matched to a gene. CDR1 and CDR2 (germline): SGHRS, YFSETQ. The CDR3 length is 15 residues. For the CDR3, the DNA is TGCGCCAGCAGCTTGGCGGGGACAGGGGTCTATGGCTACACCTTC. Translating it yields CASSLAGTGVYGYTF.

This chain uses TRBV19 with TRBJ2-7, with D possibly matching TRBD1 (6 bases). CDR3 size: 15 residues. Germline V lookup: CDR1 LNHDA, CDR2 SQIVND (reference sequence). V gave up 3 bases and J gave up 3 bases, with 15 bases separating them. The DNA for the CDR3 is TGTGCCAGTAGTATTACCAGGGGTTACGGCTACGAGCAGTACTTC. Encoded protein: CASSITRGYGYEQYF. Drawing the rest from reference TRBV19 and TRBJ2-7, the complete variable domain is DGGITQSPKYLFRKEGQNVTLSCEQNLNHDAMYWYRQDPGQGLRLIYYSQIVNDFQKGDIAEGYSVSREKKESFPLTVTSAQKNPTAFYLCASSITRGYGYEQYFGPGTRLTVT.

V is TRBV2 and J is TRBJ1-4; D possibly corresponds to TRBD1 (5 bases). This CDR3 has 16 amino acids. The V and J ends lost 7 bases and 5 bases respectively, with 20 bases between them. Germline loops: CDR1 SNHLY, CDR2 FYNNEI. The DNA of the CDR3 is TGTGCCAGCATCTCCGCGCCGGGGGGGACGAATGAAAAACTGTTTTTT. Protein sequence: CASISAPGGTNEKLFF.

The genes are TRBV27 and TRBJ1-2; possible D gene TRBD1, 5 bases. The length of the CDR3 is 14 residues. Germline V lookup: CDR1 MNHEY, CDR2 SMNVEV (reference sequence). The ends were cut back, 8 bases at V and 0 bases at J, with 13 bases in the middle. The CDR3 reads CASGGTNSNYGYTF. As DNA, the CDR3 is TGTGCCAGCGGGGGAACAAATTCTAACTATGGCTACACCTTC.

The V call is TRBV25-1, the J call TRBJ2-7; D may correspond to TRBD1 or TRBD2 (5 bases each). The V end was cut by 2 bases, the J end by 3 bases, with 11 bases between. The germline V gene has CDR1 MGHDK and CDR2 SYGVNS. CDR3 length equals 14 residues. The CDR3 spells CASSEAGTRYEQYF. CDR3 coding DNA: TGTGCCAGCAGTGAAGCCGGGACCCGCTACGAGCAGTACTTC.

The V and J genes are TRBV5-4 and TRBJ1-2; D is ambiguous. The CDR3 is 14 amino acids. The V gene's germline CDR1 is SGHNT and CDR2 YYREEE (reference sequence). Trimming took 1 base from V and 7 from J, leaving 14 bases between them. The CDR3 DNA reads TGTGCCAGCAGCTTGAGTACTCCCCGAGGTGGCTACACCTTC. As protein: CASSLSTPRGGYTF.

On this clone itself: The sample holds other DNA sequences that translate to the same CDR3. The chain employs TRBV7-2 and TRBJ2-5; D is ambiguous. The germline V gene has CDR1 SGHTA and CDR2 FQGNSA. V was shortened by 6 bases and J by 1 base, with 3 bases between the two germline ends. The CDR3 length is 11 residues. CDR3 sequence (DNA): TGTGCCAGCAGTTTCCAAGAGACCCAGTACTTC. This translates into CASSFQETQYF. The whole variable domain, remainder taken from reference TRBV7-2 and TRBJ2-5, is GAGVSQSPSNKVTEKGKDVELRCDPISGHTALYWYRQSLGQGLEFLIYFQGNSAPDKSGLPSDRFSAERTGGSVSTLTIQRTQQEDSAVYLCASSFQETQYFGPGTRLLVL.

The chain carries TRBV28 and TRBJ2-7; the match to TRBD2 covers 7 bases. The CDR3 contains 12 residues. Looked up from germline, CDR1 is MDHEN and CDR2 is SYDVKM. The V gene end was trimmed by 7 bases and the J gene end by 6 bases; junction bases not matched to a gene: 6. The CDR3 protein is CASTHRGGEQYF. Here the CDR3 DNA reads TGTGCCAGCACCCACCGCGGGGGCGAGCAGTACTTC.

The rearrangement uses TRBV11-2 and TRBJ2-1, with a tentative D call TRBD2 (5 bases). Trimming took off 4 bases at V and 8 bases at J, with 9 bases between the two ends. This CDR3 comprises 12 residues. Germline V CDR1 and CDR2: SGHAT, FQNNGV. CDR3 nucleotide sequence: TGTGCCAGCAGCTACGAGGGTGATGAGCAGTTCTTC. Translation: CASSYEGDEQFF.

The chain is built from TRBV12-3 or TRBV12-4 and TRBJ1-2; the match to TRBD1 covers 8 bases. The CDR3 sequence is 12 residues long. V gave up 5 bases and J gave up 8 bases; unmatched junction bases: 4. DNA of the CDR3: TGTGCCAGCAGTGACAGGGGCTCGGGCTACACCTTC. This sequence encodes CASSDRGSGYTF.

This rearrangement joins TRBV7-2 to TRBJ1-4; D is perhaps TRBD1 (6 bases). Trimming removed 5 bases at V and 1 base at J, with 17 bases between. The CDR3 is 17 amino acids. Germline CDR1 and CDR2: SGHTA and FQGNSA. CDR3 residues: CASSKKTLRGTNEKLFF. As DNA, the CDR3 is TGTGCCAGCAGCAAAAAGACGCTCAGGGGAACTAATGAAAAACTGTTTTTT.

This chain links TRBV2 with TRBJ2-4; 11 positions agree with TRBD1. Trimming at V came to 6 bases and at J to 6 bases, leaving 7 bases not matched to a gene. Germline V gene sequence: CDR1 SNHLY, CDR2 FYNNEI. CDR3 length equals 15 residues. The chain's CDR3 is CASSDPGTGGNIQYF. CDR3 DNA sequence: TGTGCCAGCAGCGACCCCGGGACAGGGGGAAACATTCAGTACTTC.